The clone carrying this TCR beta chain was seen many times. Its antigen is unidentified. Individual cDNA molecules each received unique molecular identifiers attached to them. TCRdb reprocessed the 5' RACE reads with MiXCR, giving one entry per CDR3 protein. Of about 77,000 distinct CDR3 sequences in the sample, more than 7.5% were seen once. This record belongs to a study of early T cells in non-severe SARS-CoV-2 infection. Background on the study: Sequencing of unsorted whole blood was done on bulk RNA, leaving chains unpaired. Study-level points and caveats: Anti-spike CD8 specificities were favored by VDJdb matching, whose results missed private and CD4 specificities.

Germline V gene data show CDR1 as MNHNS and CDR2 as SASEGT. This CDR3 has 16 residues. V gave up 2 bases and J gave up 0 bases, with 11 bases separating them. Source material: whole blood. This TCR came from an adult who was a healthcare worker with PCR-confirmed SARS-CoV-2 infection or an uninfected control (not recorded which). The V gene is TRBV6-1, the J gene TRBJ1-3, with D hard to call. CDR3 sequence: CASSETQRGSGNTIYF. CDR3 nucleotides: TGTGCCAGCAGTGAAACTCAGCGGGGCTCTGGAAACACCATATATTTT.